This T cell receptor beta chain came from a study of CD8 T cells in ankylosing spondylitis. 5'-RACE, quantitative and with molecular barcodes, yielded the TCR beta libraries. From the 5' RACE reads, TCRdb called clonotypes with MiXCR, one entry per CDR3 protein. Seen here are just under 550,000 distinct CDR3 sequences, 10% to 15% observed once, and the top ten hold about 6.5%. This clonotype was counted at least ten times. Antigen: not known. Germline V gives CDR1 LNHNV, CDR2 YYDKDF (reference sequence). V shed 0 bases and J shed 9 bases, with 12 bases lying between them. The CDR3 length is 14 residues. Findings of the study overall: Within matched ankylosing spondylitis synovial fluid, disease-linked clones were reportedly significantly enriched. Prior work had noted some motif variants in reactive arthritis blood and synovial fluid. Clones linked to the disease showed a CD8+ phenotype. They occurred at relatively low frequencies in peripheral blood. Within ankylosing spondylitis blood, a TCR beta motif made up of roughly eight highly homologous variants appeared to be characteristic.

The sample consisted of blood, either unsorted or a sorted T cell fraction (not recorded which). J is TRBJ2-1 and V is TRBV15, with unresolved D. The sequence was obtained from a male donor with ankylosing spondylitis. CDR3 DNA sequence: TGTGCCACCAGCAGAGATACCCCTGCCGGTGAGCAGTTCTTC. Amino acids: CATSRDTPAGEQFF.